The T cell receptor beta chain described here comes from a study of blood T cells in healthy people across ages. Through a sample-barcoded 5' primer and a J-beta primer mix, a second PCR was run for roughly 7 to 12 cycles. TCRdb passed the 5' RACE reads through MiXCR, listing each CDR3 protein once. The sample holds about 780,000 distinct CDR3 sequences, roughly 24% seen once. This clonotype was picked up a small number of times. Trimming took 2 bases from V and 3 from J, leaving 9 bases between them. Germline values: CDR1 SGHKS, CDR2 YYEKEE (reference sequence). There are 14 residues in the CDR3. Separately, the same data were catalogued under a study of T cells of mothers and their children.

The chain recombines TRBV5-5 with TRBJ1-5; D possibly corresponds to TRBD1 (6 bases). This sequence originates from a boy aged 5-17 years in good health. Material for sequencing was blood. The CDR3 is CASSFAGANQPQHF. DNA of the CDR3: TGTGCCAGCAGCTTCGCAGGGGCCAATCAGCCCCAGCATTTT.